The subject of this entry is one TCR beta chain. The source of the sample is a study of cytomegalovirus exposure and HLA in healthy donors. The CDR3 extends over 14 amino acids. Germline values: CDR1 SGHRS, CDR2 YFSETQ. Trimming removed 4 bases at V and 5 bases at J, with 15 bases between. The primer mix had 60 Vbeta and 13 Jbeta primers. In the original processing: A later analysis counted 65 million to 80 million unique TCR beta chains, around 11 million shared. The assay was immunoSEQ multiplex PCR, and TCRdb's table has in-frame clones only and misses some. V and J calls and clone size are those listed in that table; D and trimming were worked out from the DNA. The table shows approximately 120,000 clones, with 81% occurring only once.

The clonotype was recovered from a woman in her twenties or thirties in good health and CMV-seronegative. Sequencing was carried out using PBMCs. The chain uses TRBV5-1 and TRBJ1-1, with a tentative D call TRBD1 (5 bases). CDR3 loop: CASSQEGAPTEAFF. The CDR3 DNA reads as TGCGCCAGCAGCCAAGAAGGGGCCCCGACTGAAGCTTTCTTT.